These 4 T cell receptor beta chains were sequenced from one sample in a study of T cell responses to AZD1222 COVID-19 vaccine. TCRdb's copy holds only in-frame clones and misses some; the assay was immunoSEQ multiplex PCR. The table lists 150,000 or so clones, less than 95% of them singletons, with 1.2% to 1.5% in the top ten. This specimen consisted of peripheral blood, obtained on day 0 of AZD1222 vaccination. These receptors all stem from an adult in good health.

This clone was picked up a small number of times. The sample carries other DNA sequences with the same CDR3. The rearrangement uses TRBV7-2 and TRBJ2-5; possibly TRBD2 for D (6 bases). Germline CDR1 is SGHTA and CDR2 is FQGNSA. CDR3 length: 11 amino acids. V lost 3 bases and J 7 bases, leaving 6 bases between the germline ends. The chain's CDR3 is CASSLGGTQYF. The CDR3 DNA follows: TGTGCCAGCAGCTTGGGAGGGACCCAGTACTTC.

DNA of the CDR3: TGTGCCAGCAGCTTAGGACTCCAAAGGGGGCTAGCCCAGCCCCAGCATTTT. Translated, it gives CASSLGLQRGLAQPQHF. V and J are TRBV7-6 and TRBJ1-5, with 7 bases fitting TRBD1. The CDR3 sequence is 17 residues long. CDR1 and CDR2 from the germline V gene are SGHVS and FNYEAQ. Unmatched junction bases numbered 13, after V lost 1 base and J lost 7 bases.

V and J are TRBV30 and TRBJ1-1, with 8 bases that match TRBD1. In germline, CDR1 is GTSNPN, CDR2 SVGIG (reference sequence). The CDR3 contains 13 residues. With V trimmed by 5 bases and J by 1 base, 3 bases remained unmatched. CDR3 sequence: CAWDTGGNTEAFF. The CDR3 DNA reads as TGTGCCTGGGATACAGGGGGGAACACTGAAGCTTTCTTT.

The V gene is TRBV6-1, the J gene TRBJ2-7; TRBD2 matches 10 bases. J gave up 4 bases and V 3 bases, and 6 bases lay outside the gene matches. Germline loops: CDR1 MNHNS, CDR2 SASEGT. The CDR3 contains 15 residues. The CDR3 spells CASSESGGAFYEQYF. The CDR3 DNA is TGTGCCAGCAGTGAGAGCGGGGGGGCTTTTTACGAGCAGTACTTC.